What follows are 24 T cell receptor beta chains derived from one specimen sequenced in a study of T cell changes during pregnancy in multiple sclerosis. The protocol was immunoSEQ multiplex PCR, while the TCRdb copy is restricted to in-frame clones and leaves out a portion. The sample holds under 90,000 clones, roughly nine tenths seen once. The specimen comprised peripheral blood, sampled in the second trimester of pregnancy. The receptors shown here come from a female donor in good health, enrolled as a control in a pregnancy study.

The chain is built from TRBV28 and TRBJ2-5; D gene ambiguous. The DNA end is a closer match to TRBJ2-7, so the J assignment may be wrong. The CDR3 spans 12 residues. Germline V CDR1 and CDR2: MDHEN, SYDVKM. CDR3 sequence: CASSPPSYEQYF. In nucleotides, the CDR3 is TGTGCCAGCAGCCCTCCCTCCTACGAGCAGTACTTC.

The chain links TRBV27 to TRBJ1-5; 7 bases match TRBD1. CDR3 size: 16 residues. Per germline, CDR1 MNHEY and CDR2 SMNVEV (reference sequence). The junction had 14 bases not matched to a gene; V was cut back by 5 bases and J by 7 bases. The CDR3 region is CASSPSWGRGTQPQHF. The CDR3, as DNA: TGTGCCAGCAGTCCCTCGTGGGGCAGGGGGACCCAGCCCCAGCATTTT.

The table lists this clone with a few counts. The V and J genes are TRBV2 and TRBJ1-2; D ambiguous. CDR1 and CDR2 from the germline V gene are SNHLY and FYNNEI. V was trimmed by 3 bases and J by 10 bases, leaving 18 bases between them. The CDR3 covers 14 residues. Here the CDR3 reads CASSDWAGGAVYTF. The CDR3 nucleotides are TGTGCCAGCAGTGATTGGGCGGGAGGAGCGGTCTACACCTTC. Full variable domain (outside the CDR3, taken from reference TRBV2 and TRBJ1-2): EPEVTQTPSHQVTQMGQEVILRCVPISNHLYFYWYRQILGQKVEFLVSFYNNEISEKSEIFDDQFSVERPDGSNFTLKIRSTKLEDSAMYFCASSDWAGGAVYTFGSGTRLTVV.

The chain is built from TRBV30 and TRBJ2-1; 8 nucleotides match TRBD2. Germline loops: CDR1 GTSNPN, CDR2 SVGIG (reference sequence). V was pared by 0 bases and J by 0 bases, with 1 base of the junction left unmatched. The CDR3 extends over 15 amino acids. The CDR3 spells CAWSVGTSSYNEQFF. CDR3 sequence (DNA): TGTGCCTGGAGTGTAGGGACTAGCTCCTACAATGAGCAGTTCTTC.

The chain employs TRBV6-4 and TRBJ1-4; 7 nucleotides line up with TRBD1. This CDR3 contains 12 residues. Germline-derived CDR1 and CDR2 are MRHNA and SNTAGT. The V and J ends lost 6 bases and 8 bases, in that order; junction bases with no gene match: 3. The CDR3 is CASRGTDEKLFF. The CDR3 DNA is TGTGCCAGCAGGGGGACAGACGAAAAACTGTTTTTT.

The rearrangement links TRBV11-1 to TRBJ2-2; 7 bases match TRBD1. The CDR3 is made up of 16 amino acids. Germline CDR1 SGHAT, CDR2 FQDESV (reference sequence). Losses at the gene ends were 2 bases for V and 4 bases for J; bases not matched to a gene: 7. For the CDR3, the DNA is TGTGCCAGCAGCTTATCAAAGGGGGCCGTCACCGGGGAGCTGTTTTTT. Amino acids: CASSLSKGAVTGELFF.

The rearrangement links TRBV30 to TRBJ2-2; D not resolved. The germline gives CDR1 GTSNPN, CDR2 SVGIG (reference sequence). The CDR3 runs to 14 residues. V was cut by 5 bases and J by 4 bases, with 14 bases left in between. The CDR3 DNA is TGTGCCTGGGAGGTTTCCCAAGGCACCGGGGAGCTGTTTTTT. This gives the protein CAWEVSQGTGELFF.

V gene TRBV28 combines with J gene TRBJ2-7; a weak D match, TRBD2 (6 bases). Germline V gene data show CDR1 as MDHEN and CDR2 as SYDVKM. V was cut by 5 bases and J by 2 bases, with 19 bases left in between. The CDR3 loop spans 16 amino acids. CDR3 sequence reads: CASSLTSAGRPYEQYF. The CDR3 DNA reads as TGTGCCAGCAGTCTCACCTCGGCGGGACGGCCCTACGAGCAGTACTTC.

This clone has only a few counts. The chain has TRBV28 and TRBJ1-3; D remains unclear. Germline V gene sequence: CDR1 MDHEN, CDR2 SYDVKM. The CDR3 is made up of 15 amino acids. V dropped 0 bases and J dropped 4 bases, with 10 bases sitting between them. The CDR3 DNA follows: TGTGCCAGCAGTTTATGGGGTGCGAGGGGAAACACCATATATTTT. Translated: CASSLWGARGNTIYF.

The V gene is TRBV2, the J gene TRBJ2-1; TRBD2 matches 8 bases. The length of the CDR3 is 10 residues. Germline CDR1 and CDR2: SNHLY and FYNNEI. The trim removed 6 bases at V and 12 bases at J, leaving 1 base unmatched. The CDR3 nucleotides read TGTGCCAGCAGGGCGGGAGGGCAGTTCTTC. It is translated as CASRAGGQFF.

The chain combines TRBV5-8 with TRBJ1-4; 7 bases match TRBD1. Unmatched junction bases numbered 14, after V lost 4 bases and J lost 8 bases. This CDR3 is 16 amino acids long. Per germline, CDR1 SGHTS and CDR2 YDEGEE. The CDR3 region is CASSPGQRYKGEKLFF. The DNA of the CDR3 is TGTGCCAGCAGCCCGGGACAGCGCTATAAGGGGGAAAAACTGTTTTTT.

This chain links TRBV28 with TRBJ1-2; no clear D gene. Germline CDR1 reads MDHEN; CDR2 reads SYDVKM. The V end was cut by 2 bases, the J end by 7 bases, with 11 bases between. The CDR3 spans 13 residues. The DNA for the CDR3 is TGTGCCAGCAGTTTAGGGCCCAACACTGGCTACACCTTC. It specifies CASSLGPNTGYTF.

V usage is TRBV4-3 and J usage is TRBJ2-1; TRBD2 agrees at 8 bases. The J segment lost 2 bases and the V segment lost 3 bases, leaving 3 bases of the junction unmatched. From germline, CDR1 is LGHNA and CDR2 YSLEER. The CDR3 extends over 15 amino acids. The CDR3 loop is CASSHRLAPYNEQFF. The CDR3 DNA sequence: TGCGCCAGCAGCCACAGACTAGCGCCCTACAATGAGCAGTTCTTC.

The chain links TRBV10-3 to TRBJ1-3, with 10 bases aligning to TRBD1. This CDR3 is built from 15 residues. The V and J ends lost 9 bases and 7 bases, in that order; junction bases with no gene match: 12. The V gene's germline CDR1 is ENHRY and CDR2 SYGVKD. This chain's CDR3 is CAITPGQGYGNTIYF. The CDR3 DNA sequence: TGTGCCATTACTCCGGGACAGGGGTATGGGAACACCATATATTTT.

In regard to this clone: One end of the junction fails to match germline, which may point to a read error. The chain recombines TRBV7-7 with TRBJ2-5; a possible D gene is TRBD2 (6 bases). The CDR3 has 14 residues. The germline V gene has CDR1 SSHAT and CDR2 FNYEAQ (reference sequence). The CDR3 is CASSRAGNEETQYF. The CDR3 DNA is TGTGCTAGCAGCCGAGCGGGCAACGAAGAGACCCAGTACTTC.

This sequence joins TRBV7-2 and TRBJ1-4; D gene uncertain. V was shortened by 0 bases and J by 7 bases, with 9 bases between the two germline ends. Germline CDR1 and CDR2: SGHTA and FQGNSA. This CDR3 comprises 14 residues. The CDR3 is CASSLASVGEKLFF. DNA for the CDR3: TGTGCCAGCAGCTTAGCGTCGGTTGGTGAAAAACTGTTTTTT.

The V call is TRBV7-8, the J call TRBJ2-7; 9 positions match TRBD2. The V segment lost 2 bases and the J segment 5 bases; nucleotides outside the gene matches: 4. The CDR3 spans 14 residues. Germline V lookup: CDR1 SGHVS, CDR2 FQNEAQ. The chain's CDR3 is CASSLMRGGNEQYF. CDR3 nucleotides: TGTGCCAGCAGCTTAATGCGGGGGGGGAACGAGCAGTACTTC.

V and J are TRBV7-2 and TRBJ2-1; 10 bases fit TRBD2. Germline loops: CDR1 SGHTA, CDR2 FQGNSA. Unmatched junction bases numbered 3, after V lost 2 bases and J lost 8 bases. The CDR3 loop spans 14 amino acids. This CDR3 reads CASSLLAGVHEQFF. CDR3 nucleotide sequence: TGTGCCAGCAGCTTACTAGCGGGAGTACATGAGCAGTTCTTC.

The chain uses TRBV9 and TRBJ2-2; possible D gene TRBD2, 6 bases. This CDR3 region has 15 residues. Germline V gene sequence: CDR1 SGDLS, CDR2 YYNGEE. The V gene lost 4 bases and the J gene lost 5 bases, with 15 bases spanning the gap. The CDR3 region is CASSPQIGGTGELFF. CDR3 DNA sequence: TGTGCCAGCAGCCCCCAAATCGGAGGGACCGGGGAGCTGTTTTTT.

The V and J genes are TRBV6-6 and TRBJ2-1; D is perhaps TRBD2 (7 bases). V dropped 0 bases and J dropped 6 bases, with 9 bases sitting between them. CDR3 size: 14 residues. From germline, CDR1 is MNHNY and CDR2 SVGAGI (reference sequence). The CDR3 bases are TGTGCCAGCAGTTACTCCGGGGGGCCCAATGAGCAGTTCTTC. Translation gives CASSYSGGPNEQFF.

This chain uses TRBV11-2 with TRBJ2-7; TRBD1 matches 7 bases. Per germline, CDR1 SGHAT and CDR2 FQNNGV. The J segment lost 4 bases and the V segment lost 2 bases, leaving 14 bases of the junction unmatched. The CDR3 extends over 17 amino acids. The CDR3 DNA sequence: TGTGCCAGCAGCTTACCCGAGTCCGGGACAGTACTTTACGAGCAGTACTTC. Its protein is CASSLPESGTVLYEQYF.

The chain recombines TRBV19 with TRBJ1-1, with 7 bases lining up with TRBD1. This CDR3 contains 13 residues. From germline, CDR1 is LNHDA and CDR2 SQIVND (reference sequence). V gave up 8 bases and J gave up 6 bases; unmatched junction bases: 9. The CDR3 region is CASLGQPNAEAFF. The CDR3 DNA sequence: TGTGCCAGTTTGGGACAGCCAAACGCTGAAGCTTTCTTT.

The CDR3 reads CASSKTSLVGELFF. CDR3 in DNA: TGTGCCAGCAGTAAGACTAGTCTCGTCGGGGAGCTGTTTTTT. The rearrangement links TRBV28 to TRBJ2-2; perhaps TRBD2 as D (6 bases). The CDR3 covers 14 residues. CDR1 MDHEN and CDR2 SYDVKM come from the germline V gene. Between the trimmed V and J ends, which lost 5 bases and 7 bases, there was a span of 14 bases.

The chain is built from TRBV13 and TRBJ1-1, with D uncertain. Per the germline V gene, CDR1 is PRHDT and CDR2 is FYEKMQ (reference sequence). V dropped 3 bases and J dropped 5 bases, with 13 bases sitting between them. The CDR3 has 14 amino acids. The CDR3 DNA reads as TGTGCCAGCAGCTTCAGAAGGACTAGTACTGAAGCTTTCTTT. It encodes CASSFRRTSTEAFF.